The rows below give T cell receptor beta chains drawn from one sample of a study of cytomegalovirus exposure and HLA in healthy donors. Assay: immunoSEQ multiplex PCR; the TCRdb copy retains only in-frame clones and omits some. Found here are around 260,000 clones, approximately 80% of them singletons; the top ten hold about 0.3%. Sequenced input: PBMCs. These receptors all come from a girl between 2 and 10 years old in good health and CMV-seronegative. CDR3s include the opening cysteine and the closing phenylalanine or tryptophan. D genes are given only for firm matches. The size entry is marked missing in some rows and otherwise reads once, few, many or a size class.

v_gene: TRBV9
j_gene: TRBJ2-6
len: 13
d_gene: .
abundance: .
CDR3aa: CASSSSGANVLTF
CDR3nt: TGTGCCAGCAGCTCGTCTGGGGCCAACGTCCTGACTTTC

v_gene: TRBV28
j_gene: TRBJ2-7
len: 17
d_gene: TRBD2
abundance: .
CDR3aa: CASSLWGGTSTYYEQYF
CDR3nt: TGTGCCAGCAGTTTATGGGGCGGGACTAGCACTTACTACGAGCAGTACTTC

v_gene: TRBV28
j_gene: TRBJ2-6
len: 21
d_gene: .
abundance: .
CDR3aa: CASSLWFMKGAETSGANVLTF
CDR3nt: TGTGCCAGCAGTTTATGGTTTATGAAAGGGGCGGAAACCTCTGGGGCCAACGTCCTGACTTTC

v_gene: TRBV10-3
j_gene: TRBJ2-3
len: 16
d_gene: TRBD2
abundance: .
CDR3aa: CAISTSSGGITDTQYF
CDR3nt: TGTGCCATCAGTACCTCTAGCGGGGGAATCACAGATACGCAGTATTTT

v_gene: TRBV11-2
j_gene: TRBJ2-3
len: 14
d_gene: .
abundance: .
CDR3aa: CASSPSGQPDTQYF
CDR3nt: TGTGCCAGCAGCCCCTCCGGACAGCCAGATACGCAGTATTTT

v_gene: TRBV6-6
j_gene: TRBJ1-2
len: 14
d_gene: TRBD1
abundance: .
CDR3aa: CASSRQGDLGGYTF
CDR3nt: TGTGCCAGCAGCCGACAGGGGGATCTAGGAGGCTACACCTTC

v_gene: TRBV7-9
j_gene: TRBJ1-2
len: 15
d_gene: TRBD1
abundance: .
CDR3aa: CASSSRADRGYGYTF
CDR3nt: TGTGCCAGCAGCTCCCGGGCGGACAGGGGGTATGGCTACACCTTC

v_gene: TRBV11-1
j_gene: TRBJ2-7
len: 15
d_gene: TRBD2
abundance: .
CDR3aa: CASSFRLAESYEQYF
CDR3nt: TGTGCCAGCAGCTTCCGACTAGCCGAATCCTACGAGCAGTACTTC

v_gene: TRBV29-1
j_gene: TRBJ2-1
len: 16
d_gene: TRBD2
abundance: .
CDR3aa: CSVEDRGGGRYNEQFF
CDR3nt: TGCAGCGTTGAAGATCGCGGGGGGGGGCGCTACAATGAGCAGTTCTTC

v_gene: TRBV7-8
j_gene: TRBJ1-5
len: 15
d_gene: TRBD1
abundance: once
CDR3aa: CASSVELTGGQPQHF
CDR3nt: TGTGCCAGCAGCGTTGAGCTGACAGGGGGTCAGCCCCAGCATTTT

v_gene: TRBV14
j_gene: TRBJ2-6
len: 17
d_gene: TRBD2
abundance: .
CDR3aa: CASSQAGGISGANVLTF
CDR3nt: TGTGCCAGCAGCCAGGCGGGAGGGATCTCTGGGGCCAACGTCCTGACTTTC

v_gene: TRBV6-5
j_gene: TRBJ1-2
len: 13
d_gene: .
abundance: .
CDR3aa: CASTRQPNYGYTF
CDR3nt: TGTGCCAGCACCAGACAGCCTAACTATGGCTACACCTTC

v_gene: TRBV6-5
j_gene: TRBJ2-2
len: 15
d_gene: TRBD2
abundance: .
CDR3aa: CASSWGRANTGELFF
CDR3nt: TGTGCCAGCAGTTGGGGGAGGGCGAACACCGGGGAGCTGTTTTTT

v_gene: TRBV13
j_gene: TRBJ1-1
len: 15
d_gene: .
abundance: .
CDR3aa: CASSPSTGRDTEAFF
CDR3nt: TGTGCCAGCAGCCCGAGTACAGGGAGGGACACTGAAGCTTTCTTT

v_gene: TRBV7-9
j_gene: TRBJ2-1
len: 15
d_gene: .
abundance: few
CDR3aa: CASSYGGAYNDEQFF
CDR3nt: TGTGCCAGCAGCTACGGCGGGGCTTACAATGATGAGCAGTTCTTC

v_gene: TRBV7-6
j_gene: TRBJ2-3
len: 18
d_gene: TRBD2
abundance: .
CDR3aa: CASSLYWTSSPFTDTQYF
CDR3nt: TGTGCCAGCAGCTTATATTGGACTAGCTCCCCCTTCACAGATACGCAGTATTTT

v_gene: TRBV27
j_gene: TRBJ2-2
len: 15
d_gene: TRBD2
abundance: .
CDR3aa: CASSFKREWAGELFF
CDR3nt: TGTGCCAGCAGTTTTAAGCGGGAGTGGGCCGGGGAGCTGTTTTTT

v_gene: TRBV2
j_gene: TRBJ1-5
len: 15
d_gene: TRBD1
abundance: .
CDR3aa: CASSGVRQGGQPQHF
CDR3nt: TGTGCCAGCAGTGGTGTGAGACAGGGCGGGCAGCCCCAGCACTTT

v_gene: TRBV7-3
j_gene: TRBJ1-6
len: 15
d_gene: TRBD1
abundance: .
CDR3aa: CASRFWDRVNSPLHF
CDR3nt: TGTGCCAGCAGGTTTTGGGACAGGGTGAATTCACCCCTCCACTTT

v_gene: TRBV6-5
j_gene: TRBJ1-1
len: 15
d_gene: TRBD1
abundance: few
CDR3aa: CASSYSRGRGSEAFF
CDR3nt: TGTGCCAGCAGTTACTCGAGAGGCAGGGGGAGTGAAGCTTTCTTT

v_gene: TRBV9
j_gene: TRBJ2-3
len: 16
d_gene: TRBD2
abundance: .
CDR3aa: CASSHRVAGRPDTQYF
CDR3nt: TGTGCCAGCAGCCACCGTGTAGCGGGAAGACCAGATACGCAGTATTTT

v_gene: TRBV6-4
j_gene: TRBJ2-1
len: 15
d_gene: TRBD2
abundance: .
CDR3aa: CASSDASGDVNEQFF
CDR3nt: TGTGCCAGCAGTGACGCGAGCGGGGATGTCAATGAGCAGTTCTTC

v_gene: TRBV5-1
j_gene: TRBJ2-6
len: 14
d_gene: .
abundance: .
CDR3aa: CASSELTGANVLTF
CDR3nt: TGCGCCAGCAGCGAGTTAACTGGGGCCAACGTCCTGACTTTC

v_gene: TRBV2
j_gene: TRBJ2-1
len: 17
d_gene: .
abundance: .
CDR3aa: CASSEAPLASSYNEQFF
CDR3nt: TGTGCCAGCAGTGAAGCTCCCCTTGCTAGCTCCTACAATGAGCAGTTCTTC

v_gene: TRBV2
j_gene: TRBJ2-5
len: 15
d_gene: TRBD1
abundance: .
CDR3aa: CASSELRDRQETQYF
CDR3nt: TGTGCCAGCAGTGAGCTACGGGACAGACAAGAGACCCAGTACTTC

v_gene: TRBV7-9
j_gene: TRBJ2-7
len: 14
d_gene: .
abundance: .
CDR3aa: CASSREDSLYEQYF
CDR3nt: TGTGCCAGCAGCCGCGAGGACAGTCTCTACGAGCAGTACTTC

v_gene: TRBV28
j_gene: TRBJ2-1
len: 15
d_gene: TRBD2
abundance: .
CDR3aa: CASSFGLAAYNEQFF
CDR3nt: TGTGCCAGCAGTTTTGGCCTAGCGGCCTACAATGAGCAGTTCTTC

v_gene: TRBV9
j_gene: TRBJ2-7
len: 16
d_gene: TRBD2
abundance: .
CDR3aa: CASSVGESGGTYEQYF
CDR3nt: TGTGCCAGCAGCGTAGGCGAGAGCGGGGGCACCTACGAGCAGTACTTC

v_gene: TRBV28
j_gene: TRBJ1-2
len: 13
d_gene: .
abundance: .
CDR3aa: CASSQAGLDGYTF
CDR3nt: TGTGCCAGCAGCCAAGCAGGGCTAGATGGCTACACCTTC

v_gene: TRBV14
j_gene: TRBJ2-1
len: 14
d_gene: .
abundance: .
CDR3aa: CASSPLGIGNEQFF
CDR3nt: TGTGCCAGCAGCCCCCTCGGGATCGGCAATGAGCAGTTCTTC

v_gene: TRBV28
j_gene: TRBJ1-2
len: 14
d_gene: TRBD1
abundance: .
CDR3aa: CASRYLGTGECYTF
CDR3nt: TGTGCCAGCAGATACTTGGGGACAGGGGAATGCTACACCTTC

v_gene: TRBV30
j_gene: TRBJ2-7
len: 14
d_gene: TRBD1
abundance: once
CDR3aa: CAWSIGQGPYEQYF
CDR3nt: TGTGCCTGGTCCATTGGACAGGGACCATACGAGCAGTACTTC

v_gene: TRBV13
j_gene: TRBJ1-1
len: 15
d_gene: .
abundance: .
CDR3aa: CASSPSTGGRTEAFF
CDR3nt: TGTGCCAGCAGCCCTAGTACGGGGGGGAGAACTGAAGCTTTCTTT

v_gene: TRBV11-3
j_gene: TRBJ2-7
len: 16
d_gene: TRBD1
abundance: once
CDR3aa: CASSSGLTGTSYEQYF
CDR3nt: TGTGCCAGCAGCTCCGGTCTGACAGGGACGTCCTACGAGCAGTACTTC

v_gene: TRBV14
j_gene: TRBJ2-1
len: 15
d_gene: .
abundance: .
CDR3aa: CASSQGRNPRNEQFF
CDR3nt: TGTGCCAGCAGCCAAGGGAGAAACCCCCGCAATGAGCAGTTCTTC

v_gene: TRBV19
j_gene: TRBJ1-6
len: 18
d_gene: TRBD1
abundance: few
CDR3aa: CASSTGERTGLGNSPLHF
CDR3nt: TGTGCCAGTAGTACTGGAGAGAGGACAGGGCTCGGTAATTCACCCCTCCACTTT

v_gene: TRBV28
j_gene: TRBJ2-1
len: 15
d_gene: TRBD2
abundance: .
CDR3aa: CASSRTSGAYNEQFF
CDR3nt: TGTGCCAGCAGCCGGACTAGCGGGGCGTACAATGAGCAGTTCTTC

v_gene: TRBV7-9
j_gene: TRBJ1-5
len: 14
d_gene: .
abundance: .
CDR3aa: CASSLGAANQPQHF
CDR3nt: TGTGCCAGCAGCTTAGGGGCAGCCAATCAGCCCCAGCATTTT

v_gene: TRBV14
j_gene: TRBJ1-4
len: 13
d_gene: .
abundance: .
CDR3aa: CASSPVSNEKLFF
CDR3nt: TGTGCCAGCAGCCCGGTCTCTAATGAAAAACTGTTTTTT

v_gene: TRBV5-6
j_gene: TRBJ2-1
len: 17
d_gene: .
abundance: few
CDR3aa: CASSLVRDGGSYNEQFF
CDR3nt: TGTGCCAGCAGCTTGGTACGCGACGGGGGCTCCTACAATGAGCAGTTCTTC

v_gene: TRBV5-6
j_gene: TRBJ2-3
len: 15
d_gene: TRBD1
abundance: once
CDR3aa: CASTPRTGARNTQYF
CDR3nt: TGTGCCAGCACCCCAAGGACAGGGGCGAGGAATACGCAGTATTTT

v_gene: TRBV30
j_gene: TRBJ2-5
len: 13
d_gene: TRBD1
abundance: .
CDR3aa: CAWSPTGRETQYF
CDR3nt: TGTGCCTGGAGCCCGACAGGGCGAGAGACCCAGTACTTC

v_gene: TRBV5-1
j_gene: TRBJ2-3
len: 13
d_gene: .
abundance: .
CDR3aa: CASSLTGSDTQYF
CDR3nt: TGCGCCAGCAGCTTGACGGGATCAGATACGCAGTATTTT

v_gene: TRBV7-8
j_gene: TRBJ1-3
len: 18
d_gene: TRBD1
abundance: .
CDR3aa: CASSLAARGDRERNTIYF
CDR3nt: TGTGCCAGCAGCTTAGCGGCGAGGGGAGACAGGGAGCGAAACACCATATATTTT

v_gene: TRBV7-9
j_gene: TRBJ2-1
len: 16
d_gene: TRBD1
abundance: .
CDR3aa: CSSRSQGQGESNEQFF
CDR3nt: TGTTCCAGCAGGAGTCAGGGACAGGGGGAGTCGAATGAGCAGTTCTTC

v_gene: TRBV19
j_gene: TRBJ1-2
len: 12
d_gene: .
abundance: .
CDR3aa: CASRNRPYGYTF
CDR3nt: TGTGCCAGTCGGAACAGGCCCTATGGCTACACCTTC

v_gene: TRBV10-3
j_gene: TRBJ1-5
len: 13
d_gene: .
abundance: .
CDR3aa: CAISDRGDQPQHF
CDR3nt: TGTGCCATCAGTGACCGGGGGGACCAGCCCCAGCATTTT

v_gene: TRBV2
j_gene: TRBJ1-1
len: 13
d_gene: .
abundance: few
CDR3aa: CATMRTENTEAFF
CDR3nt: TGTGCCACCATGAGGACAGAGAACACTGAAGCTTTCTTT

v_gene: TRBV27
j_gene: TRBJ2-1
len: 14
d_gene: TRBD2
abundance: once
CDR3aa: CASNNGGAYNEQFF
CDR3nt: TGTGCCAGCAACAACGGGGGGGCCTACAATGAGCAGTTCTTC

v_gene: TRBV13
j_gene: TRBJ1-2
len: 13
d_gene: .
abundance: .
CDR3aa: CASSLGENYGYTF
CDR3nt: TGTGCCAGCAGCTTAGGGGAGAACTATGGCTACACCTTC

v_gene: TRBV27
j_gene: TRBJ2-1
len: 15
d_gene: TRBD2
abundance: .
CDR3aa: CASSTGTSGNHEQFF
CDR3nt: TGTGCCAGCAGTACCGGGACTAGCGGGAACCATGAGCAGTTCTTC

v_gene: TRBV4-1
j_gene: TRBJ1-4
len: 16
d_gene: .
abundance: .
CDR3aa: CASSPLMGRPNEKLFF
CDR3nt: TGCGCCAGCAGCCCGCTTATGGGCCGACCTAATGAAAAACTGTTTTTT

v_gene: TRBV5-1
j_gene: TRBJ2-5
len: 14
d_gene: TRBD1
abundance: few
CDR3aa: CASSLGGLQETQYF
CDR3nt: TGCGCCAGCAGCCTAGGGGGCCTCCAAGAGACCCAGTACTTC

v_gene: TRBV9
j_gene: TRBJ1-2
len: 14
d_gene: .
abundance: .
CDR3aa: CASSVGGMNYGYTF
CDR3nt: TGTGCCAGCAGCGTAGGCGGCATGAACTATGGCTACACCTTC

v_gene: TRBV11-2
j_gene: TRBJ2-7
len: 15
d_gene: TRBD2
abundance: .
CDR3aa: CASSLAGGGFYEQYF
CDR3nt: TGTGCCAGCAGCTTAGCAGGCGGGGGTTTCTACGAGCAGTACTTC

v_gene: TRBV5-6
j_gene: TRBJ1-1
len: 14
d_gene: .
abundance: .
CDR3aa: CASSFGAGNTEAFF
CDR3nt: TGTGCCAGCAGTTTTGGGGCCGGGAACACTGAAGCTTTCTTT

v_gene: TRBV6-5
j_gene: TRBJ1-2
len: 14
d_gene: .
abundance: .
CDR3aa: CASSYLPENYGYTF
CDR3nt: TGTGCCAGCAGTTACCTCCCCGAGAACTATGGCTACACCTTC

v_gene: TRBV25-1
j_gene: TRBJ2-1
len: 14
d_gene: TRBD2
abundance: .
CDR3aa: CASSETTSSREQFF
CDR3nt: TGTGCCAGCAGTGAGACGACTAGCTCCAGGGAGCAGTTCTTC

v_gene: TRBV9
j_gene: TRBJ1-2
len: 15
d_gene: .
abundance: .
CDR3aa: CASSVGAMFGYGYTF
CDR3nt: TGTGCCAGCAGCGTGGGAGCCATGTTCGGCTATGGCTACACCTTC

v_gene: TRBV19
j_gene: TRBJ2-7
len: 18
d_gene: .
abundance: .
CDR3aa: CASSIRVSTTKPPYEQYF
CDR3nt: TGTGCCAGTAGTATAAGAGTCTCAACGACTAAGCCCCCTTACGAGCAGTACTTC